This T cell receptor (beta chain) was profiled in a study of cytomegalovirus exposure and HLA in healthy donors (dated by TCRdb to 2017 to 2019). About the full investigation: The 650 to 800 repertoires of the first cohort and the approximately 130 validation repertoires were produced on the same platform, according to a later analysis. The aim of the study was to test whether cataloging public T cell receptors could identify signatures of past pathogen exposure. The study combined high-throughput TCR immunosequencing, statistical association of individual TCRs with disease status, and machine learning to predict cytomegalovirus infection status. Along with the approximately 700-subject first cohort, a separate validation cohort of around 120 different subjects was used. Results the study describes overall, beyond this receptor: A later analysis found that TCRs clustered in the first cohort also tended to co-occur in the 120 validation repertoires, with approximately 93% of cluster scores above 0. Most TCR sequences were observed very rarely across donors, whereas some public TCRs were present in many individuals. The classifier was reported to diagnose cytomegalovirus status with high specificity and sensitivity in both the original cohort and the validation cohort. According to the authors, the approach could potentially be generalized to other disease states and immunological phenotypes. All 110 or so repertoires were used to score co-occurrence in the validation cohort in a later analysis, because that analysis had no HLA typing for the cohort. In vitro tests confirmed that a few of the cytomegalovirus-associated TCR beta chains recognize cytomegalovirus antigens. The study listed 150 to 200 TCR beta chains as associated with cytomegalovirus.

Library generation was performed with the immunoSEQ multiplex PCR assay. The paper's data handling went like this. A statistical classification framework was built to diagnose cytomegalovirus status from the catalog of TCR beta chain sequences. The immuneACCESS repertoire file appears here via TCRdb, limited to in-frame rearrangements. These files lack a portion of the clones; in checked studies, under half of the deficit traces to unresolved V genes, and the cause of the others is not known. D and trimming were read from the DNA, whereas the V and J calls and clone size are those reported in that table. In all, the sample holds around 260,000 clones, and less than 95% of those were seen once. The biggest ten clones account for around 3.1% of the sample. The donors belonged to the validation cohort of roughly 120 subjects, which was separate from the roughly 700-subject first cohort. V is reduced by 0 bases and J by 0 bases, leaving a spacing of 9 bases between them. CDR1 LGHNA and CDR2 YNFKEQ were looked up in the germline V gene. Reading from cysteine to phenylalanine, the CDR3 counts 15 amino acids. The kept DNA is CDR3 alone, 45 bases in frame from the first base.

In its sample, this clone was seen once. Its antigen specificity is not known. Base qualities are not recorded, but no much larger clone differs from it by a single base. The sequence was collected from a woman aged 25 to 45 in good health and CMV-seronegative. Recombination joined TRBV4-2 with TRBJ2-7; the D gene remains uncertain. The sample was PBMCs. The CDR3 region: CASSQDLKDSYEQYF. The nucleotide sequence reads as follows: TGTGCCAGCAGCCAAGATCTTAAGGACTCCTACGAGCAGTACTTC.